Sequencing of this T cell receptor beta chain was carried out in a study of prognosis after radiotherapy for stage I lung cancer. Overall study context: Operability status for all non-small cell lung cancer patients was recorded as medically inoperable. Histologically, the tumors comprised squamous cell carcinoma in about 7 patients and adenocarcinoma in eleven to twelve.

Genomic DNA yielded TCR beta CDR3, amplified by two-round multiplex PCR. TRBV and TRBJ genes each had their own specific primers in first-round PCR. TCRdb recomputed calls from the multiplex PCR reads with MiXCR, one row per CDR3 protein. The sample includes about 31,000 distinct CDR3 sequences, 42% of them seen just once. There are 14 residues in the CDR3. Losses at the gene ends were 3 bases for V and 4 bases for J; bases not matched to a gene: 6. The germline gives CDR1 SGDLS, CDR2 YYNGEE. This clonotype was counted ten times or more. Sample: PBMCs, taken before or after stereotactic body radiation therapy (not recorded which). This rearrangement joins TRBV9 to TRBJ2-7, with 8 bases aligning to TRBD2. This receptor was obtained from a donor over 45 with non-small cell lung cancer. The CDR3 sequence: CASSEGSGIYEQYF. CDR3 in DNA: TGTGCCAGCAGCGAGGGTAGCGGGATATACGAGCAGTACTTC.